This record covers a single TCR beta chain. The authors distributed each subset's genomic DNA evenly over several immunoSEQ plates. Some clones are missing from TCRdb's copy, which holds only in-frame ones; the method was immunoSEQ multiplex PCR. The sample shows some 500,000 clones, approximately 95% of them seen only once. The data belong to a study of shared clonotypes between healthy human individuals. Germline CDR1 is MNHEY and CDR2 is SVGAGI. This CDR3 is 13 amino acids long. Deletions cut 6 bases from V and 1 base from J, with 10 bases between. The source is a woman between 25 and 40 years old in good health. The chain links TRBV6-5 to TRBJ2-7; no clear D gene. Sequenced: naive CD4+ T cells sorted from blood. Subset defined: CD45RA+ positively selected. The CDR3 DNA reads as TGTGCCAGCAGCGACTTCGTGTCCTACGAGCAGTACTTC. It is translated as CASSDFVSYEQYF.